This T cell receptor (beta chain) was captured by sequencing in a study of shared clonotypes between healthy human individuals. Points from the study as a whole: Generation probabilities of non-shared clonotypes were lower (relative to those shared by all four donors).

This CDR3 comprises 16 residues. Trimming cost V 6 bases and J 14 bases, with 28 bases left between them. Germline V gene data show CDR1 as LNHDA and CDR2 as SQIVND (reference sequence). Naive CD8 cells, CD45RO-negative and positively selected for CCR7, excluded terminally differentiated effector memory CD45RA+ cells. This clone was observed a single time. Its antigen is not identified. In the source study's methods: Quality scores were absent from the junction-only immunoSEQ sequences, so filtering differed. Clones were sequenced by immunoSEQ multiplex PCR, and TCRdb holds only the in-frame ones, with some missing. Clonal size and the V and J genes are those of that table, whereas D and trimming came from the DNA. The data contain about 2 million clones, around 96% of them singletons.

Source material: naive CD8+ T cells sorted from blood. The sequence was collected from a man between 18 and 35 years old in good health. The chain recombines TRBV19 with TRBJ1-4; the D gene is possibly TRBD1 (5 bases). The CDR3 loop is CASSVYPGEGSAGLFF. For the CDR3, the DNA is TGTGCCAGTAGCGTCTACCCGGGAGAGGGTTCCGCAGGGCTGTTTTTT.